A single T cell receptor beta chain is shown here with its context. The CDR3 covers 17 residues. V trimming: 6 bases; J trimming: 0 bases; junction bases outside the gene matches: 17. Germline CDR1 reads SQVTM; CDR2 reads ANQGSEA. Each sample used at least 6 million PBMCs. Combining a sample-barcoded 5' primer with a J-beta primer mix, a second PCR ran for roughly 7 to 11 cycles. MiXCR, applied by TCRdb to the 5' RACE reads, yields one record per CDR3 protein. This table has 750,000 to 950,000 distinct CDR3 sequences, approximately 32% appearing once. This sample is drawn from a study of blood T cells in healthy people across ages. Study context: When template switching was applied, about one barcoded beta molecule was captured per two T cells.

The same sample was also studied in work on T cells of mothers and their children. This second study says: The extracted RNA was employed in its entirety for cDNA synthesis, at approximately 1.5 ug per 15 ul. T cell clones that were persistent and microchimeric went undetected.

The sequenced sample consisted of blood. The source is a woman in her forties in good health. This chain joins TRBV29-1 and TRBJ2-7, with TRBD1 matching over 7 bases. In DNA, the CDR3 is TGCAGCGTCCGAGTTTTAGACAGGGCCCGAGGCTCCTACGAGCAGTACTTC. Translated: CSVRVLDRARGSYEQYF.